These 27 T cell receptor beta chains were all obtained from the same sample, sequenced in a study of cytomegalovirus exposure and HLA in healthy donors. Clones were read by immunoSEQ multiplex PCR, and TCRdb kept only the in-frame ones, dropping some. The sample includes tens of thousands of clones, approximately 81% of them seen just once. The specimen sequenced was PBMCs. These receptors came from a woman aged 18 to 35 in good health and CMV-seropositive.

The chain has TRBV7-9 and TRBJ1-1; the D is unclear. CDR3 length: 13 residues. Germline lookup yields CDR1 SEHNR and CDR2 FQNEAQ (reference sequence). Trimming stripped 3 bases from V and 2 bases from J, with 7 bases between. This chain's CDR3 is CASSFGGNTEAFF. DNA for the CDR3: TGTGCCAGCAGCTTCGGCGGTAACACTGAAGCTTTCTTT.

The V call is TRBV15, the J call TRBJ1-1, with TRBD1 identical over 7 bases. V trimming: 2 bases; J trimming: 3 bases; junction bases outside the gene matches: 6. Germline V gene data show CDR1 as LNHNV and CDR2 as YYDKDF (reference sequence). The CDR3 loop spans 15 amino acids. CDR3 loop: CATSRSTGWHTEAFF. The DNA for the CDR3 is TGTGCCACCAGCAGATCGACAGGGTGGCACACTGAAGCTTTCTTT.

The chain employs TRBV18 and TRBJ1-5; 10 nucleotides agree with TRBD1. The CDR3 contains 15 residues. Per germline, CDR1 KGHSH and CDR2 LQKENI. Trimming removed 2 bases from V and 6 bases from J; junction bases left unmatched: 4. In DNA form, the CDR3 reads TGTGCCAGCTCACCAGGGGGGGACAGGGGTCAGCCCCAGCATTTT. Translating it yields CASSPGGDRGQPQHF.

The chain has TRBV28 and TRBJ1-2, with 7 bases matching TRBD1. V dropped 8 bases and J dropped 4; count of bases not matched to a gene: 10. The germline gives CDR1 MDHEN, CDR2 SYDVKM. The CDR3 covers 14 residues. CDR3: CASGEGAEVYGYTF. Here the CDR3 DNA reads TGTGCCAGCGGAGAGGGGGCGGAGGTCTATGGCTACACCTTC.

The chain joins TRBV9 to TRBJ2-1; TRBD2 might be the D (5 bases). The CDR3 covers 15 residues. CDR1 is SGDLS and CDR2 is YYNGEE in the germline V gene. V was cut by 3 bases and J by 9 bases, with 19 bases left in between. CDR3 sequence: CASSGQFGINGEQFF. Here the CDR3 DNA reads TGTGCCAGCAGCGGTCAATTCGGGATTAACGGTGAGCAGTTCTTC.

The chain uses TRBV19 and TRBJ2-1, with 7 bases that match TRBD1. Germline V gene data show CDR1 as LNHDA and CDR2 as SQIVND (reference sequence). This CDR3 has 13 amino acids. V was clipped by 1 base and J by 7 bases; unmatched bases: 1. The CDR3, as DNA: TGTGCCAGTAGTATAGTACAGGGGAATGAGCAGTTCTTC. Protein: CASSIVQGNEQFF.

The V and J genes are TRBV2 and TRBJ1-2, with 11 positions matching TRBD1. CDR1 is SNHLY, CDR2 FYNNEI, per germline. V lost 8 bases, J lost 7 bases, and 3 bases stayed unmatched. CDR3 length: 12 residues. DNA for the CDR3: TGTGCCAGCGCCGGGACAGGGGGTGGCTACACCTTC. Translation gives CASAGTGGGYTF.

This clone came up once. This CDR3 reads CSVEEGRGYTF. The CDR3 region has the DNA TGCAGCGTTGAGGAGGGCCGGGGCTACACCTTC. This chain connects TRBV29-1 to TRBJ1-2; D not certain. The CDR3 consists of 11 residues. Trimming took off 3 bases at V and 8 bases at J, with 10 bases between the two ends. From germline, CDR1 is SQVTM and CDR2 ANQGSEA.

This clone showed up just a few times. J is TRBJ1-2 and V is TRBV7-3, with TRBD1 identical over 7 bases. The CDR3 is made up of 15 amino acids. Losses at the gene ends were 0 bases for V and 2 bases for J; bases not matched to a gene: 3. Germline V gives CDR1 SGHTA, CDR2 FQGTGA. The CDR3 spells CASSLTAGGNYGYTF. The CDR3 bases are TGTGCCAGCAGCTTAACGGCAGGGGGAAACTATGGCTACACCTTC.

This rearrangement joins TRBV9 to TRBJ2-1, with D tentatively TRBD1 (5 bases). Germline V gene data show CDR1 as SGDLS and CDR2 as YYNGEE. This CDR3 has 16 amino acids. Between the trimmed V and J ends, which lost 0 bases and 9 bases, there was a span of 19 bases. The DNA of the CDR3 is TGTGCCAGCAGCGTAGGTTGGGGCGAGGTTACCGTTGAGCAGTTCTTC. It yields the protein CASSVGWGEVTVEQFF.

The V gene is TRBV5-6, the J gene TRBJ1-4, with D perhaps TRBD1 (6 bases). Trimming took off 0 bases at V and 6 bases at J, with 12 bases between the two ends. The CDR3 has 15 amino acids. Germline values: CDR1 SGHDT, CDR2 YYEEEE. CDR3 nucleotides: TGTGCCAGCAGCTTGGGACAGGAGCTGTATGAAAAACTGTTTTTT. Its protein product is CASSLGQELYEKLFF.

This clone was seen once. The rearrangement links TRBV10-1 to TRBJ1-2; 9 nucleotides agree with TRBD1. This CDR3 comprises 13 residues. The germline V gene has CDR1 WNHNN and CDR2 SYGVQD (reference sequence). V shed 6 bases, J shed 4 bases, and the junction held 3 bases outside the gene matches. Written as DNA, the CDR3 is TGCGCCAGCAGCCCGGACAGGGGCTATGGCTACACCTTC. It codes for CASSPDRGYGYTF.

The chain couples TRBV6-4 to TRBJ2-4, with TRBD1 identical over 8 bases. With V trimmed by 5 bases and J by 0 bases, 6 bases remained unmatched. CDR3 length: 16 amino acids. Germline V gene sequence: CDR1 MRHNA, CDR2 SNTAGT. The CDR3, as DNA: TGTGCCAGCAGTTACAGGGGGAGACTAGCCAAAAACATTCAGTACTTC. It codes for CASSYRGRLAKNIQYF.

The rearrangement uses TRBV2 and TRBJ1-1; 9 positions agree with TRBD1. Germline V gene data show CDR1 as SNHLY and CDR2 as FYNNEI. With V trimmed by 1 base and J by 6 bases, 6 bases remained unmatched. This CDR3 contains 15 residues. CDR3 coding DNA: TGTGCCAGCAGTGAAGGTGGACAGGGGATGGCTGAAGCTTTCTTT. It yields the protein CASSEGGQGMAEAFF.

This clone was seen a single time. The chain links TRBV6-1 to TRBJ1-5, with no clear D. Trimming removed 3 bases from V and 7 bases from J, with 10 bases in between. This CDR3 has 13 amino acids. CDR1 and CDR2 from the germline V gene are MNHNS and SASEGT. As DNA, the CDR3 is TGTGCCAGCAGTGAGGCAGGAGGCCAGCCCCAGCATTTT. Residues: CASSEAGGQPQHF.

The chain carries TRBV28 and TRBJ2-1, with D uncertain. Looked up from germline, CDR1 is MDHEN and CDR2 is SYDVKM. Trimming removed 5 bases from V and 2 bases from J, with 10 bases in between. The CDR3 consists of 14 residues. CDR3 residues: CASSPGETYNEQFF. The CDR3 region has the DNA TGTGCCAGCAGTCCCGGTGAGACCTACAATGAGCAGTTCTTC. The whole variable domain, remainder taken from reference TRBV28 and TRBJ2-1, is DVKVTQSSRYLVKRTGEKVFLECVQDMDHENMFWYRQDPGLGLRLIYFSYDVKMKEKGDIPEGYSVSREKKERFSLILESASTNQTSMYLCASSPGETYNEQFFGPGTRLTVL.

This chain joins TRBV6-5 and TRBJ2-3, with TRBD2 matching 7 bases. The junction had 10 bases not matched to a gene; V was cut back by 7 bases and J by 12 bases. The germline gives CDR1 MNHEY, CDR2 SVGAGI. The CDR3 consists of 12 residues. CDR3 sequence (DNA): TGTGCCAGCACTAAAGCGGGACGTAACCAGTATTTT. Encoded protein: CASTKAGRNQYF.

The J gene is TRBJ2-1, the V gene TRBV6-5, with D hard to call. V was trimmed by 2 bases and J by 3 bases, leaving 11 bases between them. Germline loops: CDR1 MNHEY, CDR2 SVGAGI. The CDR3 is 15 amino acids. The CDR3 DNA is TGTGCCAGCAGTTACGTGTCTACCCTCTACAATGAGCAGTTCTTC. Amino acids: CASSYVSTLYNEQFF.

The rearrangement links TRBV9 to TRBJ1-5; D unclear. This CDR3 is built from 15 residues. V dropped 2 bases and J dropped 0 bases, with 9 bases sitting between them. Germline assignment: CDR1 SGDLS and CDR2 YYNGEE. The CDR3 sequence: CASSVSGNSNQPQHF. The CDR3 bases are TGTGCCAGCAGCGTGTCAGGCAATAGCAATCAGCCCCAGCATTTT.

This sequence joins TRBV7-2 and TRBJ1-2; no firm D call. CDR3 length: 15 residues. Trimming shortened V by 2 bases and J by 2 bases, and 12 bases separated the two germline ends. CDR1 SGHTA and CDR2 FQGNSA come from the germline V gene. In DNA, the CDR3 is TGTGCCAGCAGCTTATTGGCGGCGGTGAACTATGGCTACACCTTC. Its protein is CASSLLAAVNYGYTF.

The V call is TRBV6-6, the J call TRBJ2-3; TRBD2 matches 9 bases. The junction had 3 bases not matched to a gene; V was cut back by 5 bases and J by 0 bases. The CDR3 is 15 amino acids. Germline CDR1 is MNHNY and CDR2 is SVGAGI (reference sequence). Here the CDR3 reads CASSPSGGSTDTQYF. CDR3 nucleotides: TGTGCCAGCAGTCCCAGCGGGGGGAGCACAGATACGCAGTATTTT.

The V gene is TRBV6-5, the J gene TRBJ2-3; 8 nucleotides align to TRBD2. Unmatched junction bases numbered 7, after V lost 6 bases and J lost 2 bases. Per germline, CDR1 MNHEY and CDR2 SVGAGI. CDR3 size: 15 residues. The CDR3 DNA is TGTGCCAGCAGACCGGGGGGGGACTACACAGATACGCAGTATTTT. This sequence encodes CASRPGGDYTDTQYF.

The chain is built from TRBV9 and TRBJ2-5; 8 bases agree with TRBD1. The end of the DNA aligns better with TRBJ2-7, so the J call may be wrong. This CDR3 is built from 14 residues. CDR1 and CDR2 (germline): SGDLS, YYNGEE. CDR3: CASSGQGLSYEQYF. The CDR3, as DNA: TGTGCCAGCAGCGGACAGGGGCTATCCTACGAGCAGTACTTC.

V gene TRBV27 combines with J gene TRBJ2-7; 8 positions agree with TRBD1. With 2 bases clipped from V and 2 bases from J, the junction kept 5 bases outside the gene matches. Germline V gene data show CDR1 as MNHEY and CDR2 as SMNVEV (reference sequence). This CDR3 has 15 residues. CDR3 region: CASSLTPGQAYEQYF. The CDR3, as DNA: TGTGCCAGCAGTTTAACACCGGGACAGGCCTACGAGCAGTACTTC.

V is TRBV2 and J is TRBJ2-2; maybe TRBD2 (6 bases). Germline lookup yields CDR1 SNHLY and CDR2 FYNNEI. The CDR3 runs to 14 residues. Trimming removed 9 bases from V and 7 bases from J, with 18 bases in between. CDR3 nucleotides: TGTGCCAGGAATACGGGACTGAGGAGCGGGGAGCTGTTTTTT. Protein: CARNTGLRSGELFF.

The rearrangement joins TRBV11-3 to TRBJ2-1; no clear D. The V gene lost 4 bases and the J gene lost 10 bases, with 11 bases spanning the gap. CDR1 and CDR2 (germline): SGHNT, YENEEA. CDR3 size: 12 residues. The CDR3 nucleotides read TGTGCCAGCAGCTCCAACTCTAGAGAGCAGTTCTTC. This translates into CASSSNSREQFF.

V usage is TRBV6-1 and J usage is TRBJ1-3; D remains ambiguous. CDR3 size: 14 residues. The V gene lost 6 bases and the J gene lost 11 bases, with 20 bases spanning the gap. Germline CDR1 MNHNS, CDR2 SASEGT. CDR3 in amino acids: CASRGPARGMPIYF. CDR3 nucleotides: TGTGCCAGCAGGGGCCCAGCCCGAGGGATGCCCATATATTTT.